This entry lists 20 T cell receptor beta chains sequenced from one sample in a study of CD8 T cells in ankylosing spondylitis. TCRdb called the 5' RACE reads again in MiXCR, with one record for every CDR3 protein. The sample includes 200,000 to 250,000 distinct CDR3 sequences, roughly 10% of them seen just once. The sequencing sample was made of blood, either unsorted or a sorted T cell fraction (not recorded which). The origin of the receptors is a male donor with ankylosing spondylitis or in good health (not recorded which).

This clonotype was seen repeatedly, ten times or more. The rearrangement uses TRBV15 and TRBJ1-5; the D is unclear. The CDR3 covers 14 residues. The germline gives CDR1 LNHNV, CDR2 YYDKDF (reference sequence). Trimming pared 5 bases from V and 0 bases from J, leaving 8 bases between. As DNA, the CDR3 is TGTGCCACCAGCCGGACGGATAGCAATCAGCCCCAGCATTTT. As protein: CATSRTDSNQPQHF.

This clonotype turned up a few times. The chain links TRBV28 to TRBJ1-2; D unclear. The CDR3 spans 15 residues. Trimming left V 3 bases short and J 7 bases short, with 18 bases between. Germline CDR1 reads MDHEN; CDR2 reads SYDVKM. CDR3 sequence reads: CASSFVRFGVPGYTF. The DNA of the CDR3 is TGTGCCAGCAGTTTTGTTCGGTTCGGAGTGCCTGGCTACACCTTC.

This clonotype was counted ten times or more. The chain links TRBV9 to TRBJ2-1; D possibly corresponds to TRBD2 (5 bases). Germline-derived CDR1 and CDR2 are SGDLS and YYNGEE. This CDR3 region has 14 residues. V shed 0 bases and J shed 8 bases, with 12 bases lying between them. The CDR3 loop reads CASSVAGRTDEQFF. The CDR3 coding sequence is TGTGCCAGCAGCGTAGCGGGAAGAACTGATGAGCAGTTCTTC.

A few counts support this clonotype. The chain has TRBV10-2 and TRBJ2-7; no definite D call. The CDR3 length is 12 residues. V was trimmed by 4 bases and J by 6 bases, leaving 10 bases between them. CDR1 is WSHSY and CDR2 is SAAADI in the germline V gene. CDR3 amino acids: CASSVGVVEQYF. The CDR3 region has the DNA TGCGCCAGCAGTGTAGGAGTTGTCGAGCAGTACTTC.

This clonotype was counted at least ten times. This chain joins TRBV5-1 and TRBJ2-3; D gene unclear. Between the trimmed V and J ends, which lost 4 bases and 0 bases, there was a span of 6 bases. The germline V gene encodes CDR1 SGHRS and CDR2 YFSETQ. The CDR3 is 13 amino acids. CDR3 amino acids: CASSRASTDTQYF. The CDR3 nucleotides read TGCGCCAGCAGCCGGGCTAGCACAGATACGCAGTATTTT.

This clonotype was counted ten times or more. CDR3 DNA: TGTGCCAGCAGCCAAGAGCTACAGGGTTTCGGCCATGAGCAGTTCTTC. Its translation: CASSQELQGFGHEQFF. This chain connects TRBV4-2 to TRBJ2-1, with a possible D match to TRBD1 (6 bases). V was cut by 0 bases and J by 8 bases, with 17 bases left in between. CDR1 and CDR2 from the germline V gene are LGHNA and YNFKEQ. CDR3 length: 16 residues.

Ten or more counts support this clonotype. The chain carries TRBV5-5 and TRBJ2-5; D remains ambiguous. V dropped 3 bases and J dropped 1 base, with 7 bases sitting between them. CDR1 SGHKS and CDR2 YYEKEE come from the germline V gene (reference sequence). The CDR3 length is 13 residues. This chain's CDR3 is CASSWAAQETQYF. The CDR3 coding sequence is TGTGCCAGCAGCTGGGCAGCCCAAGAGACCCAGTACTTC.

This clonotype was seen many times. This chain joins TRBV20-1 and TRBJ2-5; a possible D gene is TRBD2 (6 bases). Between the trimmed V and J ends, which lost 5 bases and 4 bases, there was a span of 11 bases. Germline loops: CDR1 DFQATT, CDR2 SNEGSKA (reference sequence). The CDR3 is 12 amino acids. CDR3 loop: CSAPQGGETQYF. DNA of the CDR3: TGCAGTGCTCCTCAGGGAGGAGAGACCCAGTACTTC.

This clonotype was detected ten times or more. The chain joins TRBV12-3 or TRBV12-4 to TRBJ1-3; TRBD1 might be the D (5 bases). With 6 bases removed from V and 4 bases from J, the gap between germline ends came to 13 bases. The CDR3 totals 14 residues. CDR3 sequence reads: CASRPGGGGNTIYF. As DNA, the CDR3 is TGTGCCAGCAGACCCGGGGGTGGGGGAAACACCATATATTTT.

Ten or more counts support this clonotype. One end of the junction varies from germline; a read error may be responsible. J is TRBJ2-7 and V is TRBV20-1, with 7 bases matching TRBD2. This CDR3 is 15 amino acids long. Germline V CDR1 and CDR2: DFQATT, SNEGSKA (reference sequence). This chain's CDR3 is CSAGDLLAPAYEQYF. In nucleotides, the CDR3 is TGCAGTGCTGGAGACCTACTAGCGCCGGCCTACGAGCAGTACTTC.

Ten or more counts support this clonotype. The rearrangement joins TRBV9 to TRBJ1-3, with a tentative D call TRBD1 (6 bases). Trimming left V 3 bases short and J 7 bases short, with 20 bases between. CDR3 length: 16 residues. Germline V gene data show CDR1 as SGDLS and CDR2 as YYNGEE. The CDR3 DNA reads as TGTGCCAGCAGCGCTTACCTCCGGGACACGGAGAACACCATATATTTT. Translation: CASSAYLRDTENTIYF.

This clonotype turned up a few times. This chain uses TRBV7-2 with TRBJ2-3; 10 bases align to TRBD2. V trimming: 2 bases; J trimming: 2 bases; junction bases outside the gene matches: 4. The CDR3 totals 16 residues. The V gene's germline CDR1 is SGHTA and CDR2 FQGNSA. The CDR3: CASSLSLAGVTDTQYF. The CDR3 DNA reads as TGTGCCAGCAGCTTAAGCCTAGCGGGAGTCACAGATACGCAGTATTTT. Drawing the rest from reference TRBV7-2 and TRBJ2-3, the complete variable domain is GAGVSQSPSNKVTEKGKDVELRCDPISGHTALYWYRQSLGQGLEFLIYFQGNSAPDKSGLPSDRFSAERTGGSVSTLTIQRTQQEDSAVYLCASSLSLAGVTDTQYFGPGTRLTVL.

This clonotype was found many times. The chain couples TRBV12-3 or TRBV12-4 to TRBJ2-7; 9 nucleotides agree with TRBD2. This CDR3 is built from 14 residues. With 6 bases clipped from V and 4 bases from J, the junction kept 7 bases outside the gene matches. The CDR3 region is CASSPQAGGYEQYF. DNA of the CDR3: TGTGCCAGCAGCCCGCAGGCGGGAGGGTACGAGCAGTACTTC.

Ten or more counts support this clonotype. The CDR3 sequence is CSVRWYEQFF. The CDR3 nucleotides are TGCAGCGTTCGCTGGTATGAGCAGTTCTTC. The J gene is TRBJ2-1, the V gene TRBV29-1, with D unclear. Germline loops: CDR1 SQVTM, CDR2 ANQGSEA. Between the trimmed V and J ends, which lost 5 bases and 8 bases, there was a span of 7 bases. This CDR3 has 10 amino acids.

In its sample, this clonotype was seen many times. The chain joins TRBV20-1 to TRBJ1-5, with TRBD1 as a possible D gene (6 bases). V was pared by 4 bases and J by 5 bases, with 21 bases between. CDR1 and CDR2 from the germline V gene are DFQATT and SNEGSKA (reference sequence). This CDR3 region has 16 residues. CDR3 residues: CSAKRSGAGEYQPQHF. The CDR3 bases are TGCAGTGCTAAGCGGTCGGGGGCAGGGGAATATCAGCCCCAGCATTTT.

This clonotype was counted at least ten times. The J gene is TRBJ2-7, the V gene TRBV5-1; TRBD2 agrees at 8 bases. Germline CDR1 and CDR2: SGHRS and YFSETQ. J lost 5 bases, V lost 4 bases, and 8 bases had no gene match. The CDR3 consists of 14 residues. The CDR3 sequence: CASSLPGLAHEQYF. The CDR3 DNA reads as TGCGCCAGCAGCCTGCCCGGACTAGCCCACGAGCAGTACTTC.

This clonotype was found many times. The gene calls are TRBV5-1 and TRBJ1-5; D unresolved. The length of the CDR3 is 15 residues. From germline, CDR1 is SGHRS and CDR2 YFSETQ. V shed 4 bases and J shed 3 bases, with 14 bases lying between them. The CDR3 bases are TGCGCCAGCAGCCCCGACTCTCCAGACAATCAGCCCCAGCATTTT. Its translation is CASSPDSPDNQPQHF.

The chain is built from TRBV5-6 and TRBJ2-1, with a possible D match to TRBD2 (5 bases). The CDR3 runs to 17 residues. Trimming left V 4 bases short and J 4 bases short, with 21 bases between. Germline V lookup: CDR1 SGHDT, CDR2 YYEEEE. The DNA of the CDR3 is TGTGCCAGCAGCCTCTCCAGCCGGGGTTTCGGATACAATGAGCAGTTCTTC. Protein product: CASSLSSRGFGYNEQFF.

This chain links TRBV11-2 with TRBJ2-2, with D perhaps TRBD2 (5 bases). CDR1 SGHAT and CDR2 FQNNGV come from the germline V gene. The CDR3 is 17 residues long. Trimming pared 1 base from V and 4 bases from J, leaving 16 bases between. This chain's CDR3 is CASSLVGSLLGTGELFF. The CDR3 bases are TGTGCCAGCAGCTTAGTAGGGAGTCTATTGGGCACCGGGGAGCTGTTTTTT.

This clonotype showed up just a few times. The chain is built from TRBV7-2 and TRBJ2-1, with 11 bases matching TRBD2. The CDR3 spans 17 residues. Germline lookup yields CDR1 SGHTA and CDR2 FQGNSA. The trim removed 5 bases at V and 10 bases at J, leaving 16 bases unmatched. This CDR3 reads CASSLIGWGLADREQFF. The CDR3 DNA follows: TGTGCCAGCAGCCTTATTGGGTGGGGACTAGCGGATCGAGAGCAGTTCTTC.